The 22 T cell receptor beta chains below were found in one sample sequenced in a study of blood T cell repertoires in COVID-19. The protocol was immunoSEQ multiplex PCR, while the TCRdb copy is restricted to in-frame clones and leaves out a portion. This sample has about 73,000 clones; 90% occur once, and the top ten carry around a sixth. The sequencing sample was made of peripheral blood. The receptor source for this set is an elderly woman with active or convalescent COVID-19.

The chain uses TRBV3-1 (or the pseudogene TRBV3-2) and TRBJ1-2; D ambiguous. V lost 4 bases and J lost 3, with 6 bases in between. The CDR3 has 12 residues. CDR1 is LGHDT, CDR2 YNNKEL, per germline (reference sequence). CDR3 in amino acids: CASSRVYYGYTF. Here the CDR3 DNA reads TGTGCCAGCAGCCGCGTTTACTATGGCTACACCTTC.

The J gene is TRBJ1-2, the V gene TRBV7-9; D gene unclear. The germline V gene has CDR1 SEHNR and CDR2 FQNEAQ (reference sequence). The CDR3 consists of 14 residues. Trimming removed 5 bases at V and 6 bases at J, with 16 bases between. Here the CDR3 reads CASSPTEGLDGYTF. Written as DNA, the CDR3 is TGTGCCAGCAGCCCAACGGAGGGTTTAGATGGCTACACCTTC.

This clone was detected only once. The chain joins TRBV7-9 to TRBJ1-1; 9 bases match TRBD1. This CDR3 comprises 14 residues. Germline V gene data show CDR1 as SEHNR and CDR2 as FQNEAQ (reference sequence). Unmatched junction bases numbered 4, after V lost 3 bases and J lost 5 bases. DNA of the CDR3: TGTGCCAGCAGCTTTCCCGACAGGGGGACTGAAGCTTTCTTT. This gives the protein CASSFPDRGTEAFF.

V usage is TRBV19 and J usage is TRBJ1-6, with 9 positions matching TRBD1. The germline CDR1 and CDR2 sequences are LNHDA and SQIVND (reference sequence). The CDR3 totals 18 residues. V lost 4 bases and J lost 0; bases outside the gene matches: 7. CDR3: CASSNNRGPSSYNSPLHF. Written as DNA, the CDR3 is TGTGCCAGTAGTAATAACAGGGGGCCCAGCTCCTATAATTCACCCCTCCACTTT.

V usage is TRBV30 and J usage is TRBJ1-4; perhaps TRBD1 as D (6 bases). The CDR3 has 14 amino acids. Looked up from germline, CDR1 is GTSNPN and CDR2 is SVGIG (reference sequence). Deletions cut 0 bases from V and 7 bases from J, with 12 bases between. This chain's CDR3 is CAWSVGGRGEKLFF. CDR3 coding DNA: TGTGCCTGGAGTGTAGGGGGTAGAGGTGAAAAACTGTTTTTT. Full variable domain (rest looked up from reference TRBV30 and TRBJ1-4): SQTIHQWPATLVQPVGSPLSLECTVEGTSNPNLYWYRQAAGRGLQLLFYSVGIGQISSEVPQNLSASRPQDRQFILSSKKLLLSDSGFYLCAWSVGGRGEKLFFGSGTQLSVL.

This chain uses TRBV6-1 with TRBJ1-2; a weak D match, TRBD1 (5 bases). CDR1 and CDR2 (germline): MNHNS, SASEGT. V lost 3 bases to trimming and J lost 5 bases, with 10 bases between them. The CDR3 runs 13 residues. CDR3 nucleotide sequence: TGTGCCAGCAGTGACCAAAAGGGGTATGGCTACACCTTC. As protein: CASSDQKGYGYTF.

The chain combines TRBV19 with TRBJ2-3; 13 bases are shared with TRBD2. From germline, CDR1 is LNHDA and CDR2 SQIVND (reference sequence). This CDR3 has 18 amino acids. V lost 1 base, J lost 1 base, and 5 bases stayed unmatched. The CDR3 DNA reads TGTGCCAGTAGTATAGGACTAGCGGGGGGAACTCGCACAGATACGCAGTATTTT. Translated, it gives CASSIGLAGGTRTDTQYF.

V is TRBV7-8 and J is TRBJ1-2; 8 bases are shared with TRBD1. CDR3 length equals 13 residues. Germline CDR1 and CDR2: SGHVS and FQNEAQ. V lost 1 base to trimming and J lost 6 bases; unmatched junction nucleotides: 1. CDR3 DNA sequence: TGTGCCAGCAGCTTAGGGACAGGGAATGGCTACACCTTC. This sequence encodes CASSLGTGNGYTF.

This rearrangement joins TRBV11-2 to TRBJ2-7, with TRBD2 identical over 7 bases. The CDR3 runs to 14 residues. Germline V gene sequence: CDR1 SGHAT, CDR2 FQNNGV. V shed 4 bases and J 5 bases; nucleotides not matched to a gene: 8. CDR3 coding DNA: TGTGCCAGCAGCTCATATGGGGCGGGGGACGAGCAGTACTTC. Amino acids: CASSSYGAGDEQYF.

The chain is built from TRBV6-1 and TRBJ2-4; D unresolved. The V end lost 3 bases, the J end lost 6 bases, and 6 bases lay between the germline ends. Germline lookup yields CDR1 MNHNS and CDR2 SASEGT. This CDR3 region has 12 residues. The CDR3 loop reads CASSDHGNIQYF. The DNA of the CDR3 is TGTGCCAGCAGTGATCACGGAAACATTCAGTACTTC.

The chain joins TRBV7-2 to TRBJ2-3; tentative D call: TRBD1 (6 bases). The germline gives CDR1 SGHTA, CDR2 FQGNSA. The CDR3 is 15 amino acids. V lost 0 bases and J lost 6, with 13 bases in between. Written as DNA, the CDR3 is TGTGCCAGCAGCTTAGCGCTAGGCAGGGGTGATACGCAGTATTTT. This gives the protein CASSLALGRGDTQYF.

The chain couples TRBV27 to TRBJ1-6; no firm D call. V was trimmed by 2 bases and J by 9 bases, leaving 11 bases between them. Germline values: CDR1 MNHEY, CDR2 SMNVEV (reference sequence). The CDR3 covers 14 residues. CDR3 protein: CASSLGGGISPLHF. The CDR3 DNA reads as TGTGCCAGCAGTTTAGGCGGAGGGATTTCACCCCTCCACTTT.

This clone occurred once. The V call is TRBV4-2, the J call TRBJ2-5, with D tentatively TRBD1 (6 bases). The CDR3 has 15 residues. Trimming shortened V by 4 bases and J by 5 bases, and 17 bases separated the two germline ends. Per germline, CDR1 LGHNA and CDR2 YNFKEQ. The CDR3 reads CASSRSAGAEETQYF. For the CDR3, the DNA is TGTGCCAGCAGCCGGTCGGCAGGGGCCGAGGAGACCCAGTACTTC.

As to this clone: Other DNA sequences within the sample encode an identical CDR3. The chain has TRBV28 and TRBJ1-5; 7 bases map to TRBD1. The CDR3 has 14 residues. Germline assignment: CDR1 MDHEN and CDR2 SYDVKM. The J segment lost 2 bases and the V segment lost 4 bases, leaving 2 bases of the junction unmatched. The CDR3 nucleotides read TGTGCCAGCAGTTCCGACAGGGGCAATCAGCCCCAGCATTTT. Protein product: CASSSDRGNQPQHF. The whole variable domain, remainder taken from reference TRBV28 and TRBJ1-5, is DVKVTQSSRYLVKRTGEKVFLECVQDMDHENMFWYRQDPGLGLRLIYFSYDVKMKEKGDIPEGYSVSREKKERFSLILESASTNQTSMYLCASSSDRGNQPQHFGDGTRLSIL.

As DNA, the CDR3 is TGTGCCAGCTCACTAGCGACAGGATCGGGACAACAGCCCCAGCATTTT. This sequence encodes CASSLATGSGQQPQHF. This chain links TRBV18 with TRBJ1-5, with D possibly being TRBD1 (6 bases). Trimming cost V 4 bases and J 7 bases, with 20 bases left between them. The CDR3 is 16 amino acids. CDR1 and CDR2 (germline): KGHSH, LQKENI.

This sequence joins TRBV2 and TRBJ1-5; the D is unclear. Trimming pared 3 bases from V and 5 bases from J, leaving 8 bases between. The germline V gene has CDR1 SNHLY and CDR2 FYNNEI. The CDR3 is 13 residues long. The CDR3 region is CASSDWRDQPQHF. The CDR3 DNA reads as TGTGCCAGCAGTGATTGGAGGGATCAGCCCCAGCATTTT.

The V call is TRBV28, the J call TRBJ1-6, with TRBD1 matching over 9 bases. CDR3 length equals 15 residues. CDR1 and CDR2 (germline): MDHEN, SYDVKM. V shed 3 bases and J 9 bases; nucleotides not matched to a gene: 6. The CDR3 DNA is TGTGCCAGCAGTTTGGCCGGGACAGGGACTTCACCCCTCCACTTT. As protein: CASSLAGTGTSPLHF. Based on the CDR3 plus reference TRBV28 and TRBJ1-6, the full variable domain is DVKVTQSSRYLVKRTGEKVFLECVQDMDHENMFWYRQDPGLGLRLIYFSYDVKMKEKGDIPEGYSVSREKKERFSLILESASTNQTSMYLCASSLAGTGTSPLHFGNGTRLTVT.

This chain joins TRBV28 and TRBJ1-1, with TRBD1 identical over 9 bases. The CDR3 totals 15 residues. The germline CDR1 and CDR2 sequences are MDHEN and SYDVKM. Trimming removed 9 bases from V and 1 base from J; junction bases left unmatched: 9. CDR3 region: CASWISGQGNTEAFF. CDR3 nucleotide sequence: TGTGCCAGTTGGATCTCGGGACAGGGGAACACTGAAGCTTTCTTT.

The chain employs TRBV29-1 and TRBJ2-2, with TRBD2 matching 7 bases. From germline, CDR1 is SQVTM and CDR2 ANQGSEA. The J segment lost 1 base and the V segment lost 7 bases, leaving 3 bases of the junction unmatched. The CDR3 covers 13 residues. The CDR3 bases are TGCAGCGCACCGGGGGGGAACACCGGGGAGCTGTTTTTT. This translates into CSAPGGNTGELFF.

This clone showed up just a few times. This chain links TRBV7-9 with TRBJ1-1; D remains ambiguous. The CDR3 contains 13 residues. The V and J ends lost 3 bases and 0 bases respectively, with 5 bases between them. CDR1 SEHNR and CDR2 FQNEAQ come from the germline V gene (reference sequence). The DNA for the CDR3 is TGTGCCAGCAGCTTCAGGATGAACACTGAAGCTTTCTTT. This encodes CASSFRMNTEAFF.

The chain uses TRBV7-2 and TRBJ2-2, with 9 bases matching TRBD1. The CDR3 is 15 residues long. V was pared by 3 bases and J by 4 bases, with 3 bases of the junction left unmatched. Germline V gene sequence: CDR1 SGHTA, CDR2 FQGNSA. This CDR3 is CASSLWTGATGELFF. In nucleotides, the CDR3 is TGTGCCAGCAGCTTGTGGACAGGGGCCACCGGGGAGCTGTTTTTT. Combining the CDR3 with reference TRBV7-2 and TRBJ2-2 gives the whole variable domain GAGVSQSPSNKVTEKGKDVELRCDPISGHTALYWYRQSLGQGLEFLIYFQGNSAPDKSGLPSDRFSAERTGGSVSTLTIQRTQQEDSAVYLCASSLWTGATGELFFGEGSRLTVL.

This clone was observed a single time. The gene calls are TRBV25-1 and TRBJ2-3, with D maybe TRBD2 (7 bases). CDR1 and CDR2 (germline): MGHDK, SYGVNS. This CDR3 contains 15 residues. V lost 8 bases and J lost 6, with 21 bases in between. CDR3 bases: TGTGCCAGCCGCCCGGGGGGCCTAGGGGGTGATACGCAGTATTTT. As protein: CASRPGGLGGDTQYF.